This T cell receptor (beta chain) appears in the sequencing data of a study of T cell changes during pregnancy in multiple sclerosis. Germline V gene lookup returns CDR1 MGHRA and CDR2 YSYEKL. Trimming cost V 0 bases and J 0 bases, with 9 bases left between them. The CDR3 sequence is 16 residues long. Data came from immunoSEQ multiplex PCR; TCRdb stores just in-frame clones and leaves some out. There are tens of thousands of clones in the sample; more than 85% occur only once, and 0.9% to 0.95% lies in the top ten. The TCR originated in a female donor with multiple sclerosis, enrolled in a pregnancy study. This chain links TRBV4-1 with TRBJ1-5; D call uncertain. Sequencing used peripheral blood, obtained before pregnancy. DNA for the CDR3: TGCGCCAGCAGCCAAGATTACAGTATTAGCAATCAGCCCCAGCATTTT. The encoded protein is CASSQDYSISNQPQHF.